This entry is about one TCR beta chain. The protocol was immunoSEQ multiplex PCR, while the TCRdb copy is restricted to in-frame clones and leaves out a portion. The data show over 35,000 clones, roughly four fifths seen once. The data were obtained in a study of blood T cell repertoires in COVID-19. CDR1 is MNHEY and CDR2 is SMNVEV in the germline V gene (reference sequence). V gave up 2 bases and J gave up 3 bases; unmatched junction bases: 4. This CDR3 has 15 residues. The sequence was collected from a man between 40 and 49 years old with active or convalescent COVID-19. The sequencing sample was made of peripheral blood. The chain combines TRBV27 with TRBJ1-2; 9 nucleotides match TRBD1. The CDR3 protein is CASSLLGQGYYGYTF. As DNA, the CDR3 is TGTGCCAGCAGTTTACTCGGACAGGGGTACTATGGCTACACCTTC.